This TCR beta chain appears in the sequencing data of a study of glioma-infiltrating T cells after dendritic cell vaccination. Study context: Samples are from glioblastoma patients in Phase I and II dendritic cell vaccine trials.

The CDR3 runs 17 residues. Per germline, CDR1 LGHNA and CDR2 YNFKEQ. Trimming shortened V by 0 bases and J by 2 bases, and 13 bases separated the two germline ends. The PCR used 60 V beta and 13 J beta primers. TCRdb's table, derived via immunoSEQ multiplex PCR, lists solely in-frame clones and lacks some. The sample consists of 50,000 to 65,000 clones, approximately 87% of them appearing once. Details on this clone: Antigen: not known.

Sample time point: after dendritic cell vaccination, including at tumor progression/relapse. Study findings and constraints: Estimated pretreatment TIL content predicted outcome after dendritic cell vaccination.

V and J are TRBV4-2 and TRBJ2-2; possible D gene TRBD2, 6 bases. This material consisted of blood, taken after dendritic cell vaccination. The receptor's source is a human donor with glioblastoma. The CDR3 DNA follows: TGTGCCAGCAGCCAAGATCGGGGCGGGGATAACACCGGGGAGCTGTTTTTT. It codes for CASSQDRGGDNTGELFF.